This T cell receptor beta chain was identified in a study of T-cell memory formation after mild COVID-19. Points from the study as a whole: Among CD4+ contracting clones, most were CM and EM, and CD8+ ones EMRA. Proof of SARS-CoV-2 specificity was absent for the second-wave clones that crested on day 37.

This clonotype appeared many times. Its target is not known. In germline, CDR1 is MRHNA, CDR2 SNTAGT. The CDR3 covers 13 residues. The trim removed 5 bases at V and 5 bases at J, leaving 2 bases unmatched. Sample barcodes and UMIs were carried by the TCR alpha and TCR beta cDNA libraries that 5'RACE generated with constant-segment primers. TCRdb reanalysed the 5' RACE reads using MiXCR and keeps one entry per CDR3 protein. The sample includes around 450,000 distinct CDR3 sequences, approximately 25% of them seen just once. The sample comprised PBMCs or a T cell subset sorted from them (not recorded which). This sequence joins TRBV6-4 and TRBJ2-1; 8 bases match TRBD1. The clonotype was recovered from an adult woman who had mild COVID-19 (a few samples of this study predate the infection). Cell type and time point are not known. The CDR3: CASSRDRHNEQFF. CDR3 coding DNA: TGTGCCAGCAGTAGGGACAGGCACAATGAGCAGTTCTTC.